This T cell receptor (beta chain) was identified in a study of T cells in Graves' hyperthyroidism and ophthalmopathy. Stable disease denoted Graves' hyperthyroidism without ophthalmopathy progression within 18 months. Using RNA transcripts as the source, TCR beta CDR3 regions were amplified. In the first-round RT-PCR of the TCR CDR3, the HTBI primer set was used. TCRdb redid the calling of the multiplex PCR reads with MiXCR, one entry per CDR3 protein. The data show roughly 570,000 distinct CDR3 sequences, 46% seen once. This clonotype was observed a few times. Its antigen is unidentified. Overall study findings and caveats: The model's output predicted ophthalmopathy at a median of about 5.9 months prior to onset. In the analysis, a 13 V-J model separated ophthalmopathy from stable hyperthyroidism. Blood also showed most of the thyroid clonotypes that were expanded above 0.001.

CDR1 is KGHSH, CDR2 LQKENI, per germline. CDR3 length equals 14 residues. The ends were cut back, 1 base at V and 4 bases at J, with 10 bases in the middle. This TCR derives from a woman between 18 and 29 years old with Graves' hyperthyroidism. V gene TRBV18 combines with J gene TRBJ1-1, with D possibly being TRBD1 (5 bases). The sequenced sample was peripheral blood or thyroid tissue (not recorded which). The CDR3 DNA follows: TGTGCCAGCTCACCACAGGGGCCGGGCACTGAAGCTTTCTTT. It is translated as CASSPQGPGTEAFF.